A single sample gave rise to the 21 T cell receptor beta chains below, sequenced in a study of blood T cell repertoires in COVID-19. Data came from immunoSEQ multiplex PCR; TCRdb stores just in-frame clones and leaves some out. The sample lists about 300,000 clones; approximately 81% were seen once. The specimen was PBMCs or T cells enriched from blood (not recorded which). These receptors all stem from a woman aged 45-65 years who had recovered from COVID-19.

The V call is TRBV6-1, the J call TRBJ1-1, with unresolved D. V gave up 3 bases and J gave up 6 bases, with 5 bases separating them. Germline values: CDR1 MNHNS, CDR2 SASEGT. The CDR3 runs to 11 residues. The CDR3 DNA reads as TGTGCCAGCAGTGATCTTGCTGAAGCTTTCTTT. Translated: CASSDLAEAFF.

The chain couples TRBV5-6 to TRBJ1-2, with D uncertain. The CDR3 length is 13 residues. Trimming took off 6 bases at V and 6 bases at J, with 15 bases between the two ends. Germline CDR1 and CDR2: SGHDT and YYEEEE. The CDR3 here is CASTAFGVHGYTF. The CDR3 DNA reads TGTGCCAGCACAGCGTTCGGAGTCCATGGCTACACCTTC.

The chain joins TRBV30 to TRBJ1-6, with 7 bases lining up with TRBD1. This CDR3 region has 14 residues. V lost 1 base, J lost 7 bases, and 4 bases stayed unmatched. The germline V gene encodes CDR1 GTSNPN and CDR2 SVGIG (reference sequence). The CDR3 here is CAWSENRGNSPLHF. CDR3 nucleotides: TGTGCCTGGAGTGAGAACAGGGGAAATTCACCCCTCCACTTT.

This sequence joins TRBV7-6 and TRBJ2-3; 8 positions agree with TRBD2. The CDR3 totals 19 residues. Looked up from germline, CDR1 is SGHVS and CDR2 is FNYEAQ. Trimming at V came to 2 bases and at J to 2 bases, leaving 15 bases not matched to a gene. CDR3 sequence (DNA): TGTGCCAGCAGCTTATTCTTGCGGCGGGAGGACCCAATCACAGATACGCAGTATTTT. Protein: CASSLFLRREDPITDTQYF.

The CDR3: CSASSEGSEQYF. DNA for the CDR3: TGCAGTGCTAGTAGCGAGGGTTCCGAGCAGTACTTC. This chain joins TRBV20-1 and TRBJ2-7, with D maybe TRBD2 (5 bases). The CDR3 has 12 amino acids. Per germline, CDR1 DFQATT and CDR2 SNEGSKA (reference sequence). The ends were cut back, 3 bases at V and 6 bases at J, with 12 bases in the middle.

This chain joins TRBV3-1 (or the pseudogene TRBV3-2) and TRBJ2-3, with 8 bases fitting TRBD2. Germline V gene sequence: CDR1 LGHDT, CDR2 YNNKEL (reference sequence). Germline trimming cut 4 bases from V and 3 bases from J; bases unmatched to any gene: 9. This CDR3 is built from 16 residues. The CDR3 spells CASSPTASGLTDTQYF. The CDR3 region has the DNA TGTGCCAGCAGCCCGACGGCTAGCGGGCTTACAGATACGCAGTATTTT.

V is TRBV5-1 and J is TRBJ1-2; 11 bases agree with TRBD1. The CDR3 has 14 residues. The junction had 3 bases not matched to a gene; V was cut back by 0 bases and J by 8 bases. The germline V gene has CDR1 SGHRS and CDR2 YFSETQ. The DNA of the CDR3 is TGCGCCAGCAGCTTGGGGACAGGGGGCCAGGGCTACACCTTC. Translating it yields CASSLGTGGQGYTF.

The gene calls are TRBV5-1 and TRBJ2-2, with D tentatively TRBD1 (6 bases). The CDR3 runs 16 residues. Trimming took 3 bases from V and 1 from J, leaving 13 bases between them. Germline CDR1 reads SGHRS; CDR2 reads YFSETQ. Here the CDR3 reads CASSYNPQGNTGELFF. CDR3 nucleotide sequence: TGCGCCAGCAGCTACAACCCACAGGGGAACACCGGGGAGCTGTTTTTT.

The chain is built from TRBV19 and TRBJ2-7; weak D call: TRBD2 (5 bases). The germline CDR1 and CDR2 sequences are LNHDA and SQIVND (reference sequence). The germline V and J ends were trimmed by 3 bases and 1 base, with 13 bases remaining between them. The CDR3 is 15 residues long. CDR3 protein: CASSIGGTKSYEQYF. The CDR3, as DNA: TGTGCCAGTAGTATCGGAGGTACTAAGTCCTACGAGCAGTACTTC.

CDR3 region: CASSLGGNEQFF. For the CDR3, the DNA is TGTGCCAGCAGTTTAGGGGGGAATGAGCAGTTCTTC. The chain recombines TRBV27 with TRBJ2-1; tentative D call: TRBD2 (6 bases). V was cut by 2 bases and J by 7 bases, with 6 bases left in between. CDR1 and CDR2 from the germline V gene are MNHEY and SMNVEV (reference sequence). The CDR3 consists of 12 residues.

The genes are TRBV30 and TRBJ1-4, with 10 nucleotides matching TRBD1. CDR3 length equals 14 residues. With V trimmed by 3 bases and J by 7 bases, 5 bases remained unmatched. CDR1 and CDR2 from the germline V gene are GTSNPN and SVGIG (reference sequence). CDR3 residues: CAWSRQGAAEKLFF. DNA of the CDR3: TGTGCCTGGAGCCGACAGGGGGCGGCTGAAAAACTGTTTTTT.

CDR3 region: CASSPSGTYNEQFF. DNA for the CDR3: TGTGCCAGCAGTCCATCCGGGACATACAATGAGCAGTTCTTC. The chain couples TRBV6-5 to TRBJ2-1; weak D call: TRBD1 (6 bases). The CDR3 spans 14 residues. Trimming stripped 5 bases from V and 4 bases from J, with 12 bases between. Germline CDR1 MNHEY, CDR2 SVGAGI.

This rearrangement joins TRBV12-3 or TRBV12-4 to TRBJ2-1; 9 nucleotides agree with TRBD2. V lost 8 bases to trimming and J lost 6 bases; unmatched junction nucleotides: 5. The CDR3 covers 13 residues. The CDR3 loop reads CASQREASNEQFF. CDR3 bases: TGTGCCAGCCAGCGGGAGGCATCCAATGAGCAGTTCTTC.

The V call is TRBV5-1, the J call TRBJ2-1; possible D gene TRBD1, 6 bases. Per germline, CDR1 SGHRS and CDR2 YFSETQ. This CDR3 is 16 amino acids long. The V end was cut by 6 bases, the J end by 7 bases, with 23 bases between. CDR3 region: CASTTDPGQRLNEQFF. DNA of the CDR3: TGCGCCAGCACTACCGACCCAGGACAGAGGTTGAATGAGCAGTTCTTC.

The chain combines TRBV10-2 with TRBJ1-2, with D uncertain. Germline lookup yields CDR1 WSHSY and CDR2 SAAADI. The V and J ends lost 1 base and 4 bases respectively, with 13 bases between them. The CDR3 consists of 15 residues. The DNA for the CDR3 is TGCGCCAGCAGTGAGTTTGAGGGATCTAGCTATGGCTACACCTTC. Protein sequence: CASSEFEGSSYGYTF.

This clone has only one observation. V and J are TRBV7-2 and TRBJ2-7; D is perhaps TRBD1 (5 bases). Germline V gene lookup returns CDR1 SGHTA and CDR2 FQGNSA. The CDR3 totals 13 residues. The V gene lost 1 base and the J gene lost 5 bases, with 9 bases spanning the gap. The CDR3 is CASSLGRGNEQYF. CDR3 DNA sequence: TGTGCCAGCAGCTTAGGTAGGGGAAACGAGCAGTACTTC. The full variable domain, completed using reference TRBV7-2 and TRBJ2-7, is GAGVSQSPSNKVTEKGKDVELRCDPISGHTALYWYRQSLGQGLEFLIYFQGNSAPDKSGLPSDRFSAERTGGSVSTLTIQRTQQEDSAVYLCASSLGRGNEQYFGPGTRLTVT.

This clone was detected only a few times. The rearrangement links TRBV24-1 to TRBJ2-1; a weak D match, TRBD1 (6 bases). Germline V CDR1 and CDR2: KGHDR, SFDVKD. V gave up 7 bases and J gave up 2 bases, with 11 bases separating them. This CDR3 spans 14 amino acids. The CDR3 bases are TGTGCCACCAGCTCCGGGACAACCTACAATGAGCAGTTCTTC. Its protein product is CATSSGTTYNEQFF.

This chain links TRBV11-2 with TRBJ2-7, with TRBD2 matching 7 bases. CDR3 length equals 12 residues. Germline V gene data show CDR1 as SGHAT and CDR2 as FQNNGV. V was pared by 1 base and J by 12 bases, with 6 bases of the junction left unmatched. The CDR3 nucleotides read TGTGCCAGCAGCTTAGGGGAGGGTCTCCGGTACTTC. It translates to CASSLGEGLRYF.

V is TRBV27 and J is TRBJ1-1, with 10 bases aligning to TRBD1. Trimming removed 5 bases from V and 4 bases from J; junction bases left unmatched: 7. Germline V CDR1 and CDR2: MNHEY, SMNVEV (reference sequence). CDR3 length equals 15 residues. DNA of the CDR3: TGTGCCAGCAGTGCAAGGTGGGACAGGGGCACTGAAGCTTTCTTT. It translates to CASSARWDRGTEAFF.

CDR3 in amino acids: CASSAGVNEKLFF. The CDR3 DNA is TGTGCCAGCAGCGCGGGAGTTAATGAAAAACTGTTTTTT. The chain employs TRBV9 and TRBJ1-4; D unclear. CDR3 size: 13 residues. The germline V gene encodes CDR1 SGDLS and CDR2 YYNGEE. Trimming took off 3 bases at V and 4 bases at J, with 7 bases between the two ends.

The genes are TRBV6-1 and TRBJ2-2, with 9 positions matching TRBD1. CDR1 and CDR2 (germline): MNHNS, SASEGT. V lost 2 bases, J lost 2 bases, and 6 bases stayed unmatched. This CDR3 spans 17 amino acids. In DNA, the CDR3 is TGTGCCAGCAGTGAAACAGGACAGGGGATAAACACCGGGGAGCTGTTTTTT. Its translation is CASSETGQGINTGELFF.